This TCR beta chain was sequenced in a study of blood T cell repertoires in COVID-19. Study-level background: There were acute and convalescent COVID-19 samples, and they came from the United States, Italy and Spain.

Germline CDR1 and CDR2: SQVTM and ANQGSEA. The CDR3 has 15 amino acids. Trimming took 6 bases from V and 1 from J, leaving 17 bases between them. Assay: immunoSEQ multiplex PCR; the TCRdb copy retains only in-frame clones and omits some. The sample shows around 130,000 clones, over 80% of them seen only once. The receptor was derived from a man in his forties with active or convalescent COVID-19. The chain employs TRBV29-1 and TRBJ2-3; possible D gene TRBD2, 6 bases. Specimen: peripheral blood. CDR3 in amino acids: CSVLVRGLGTDTQYF. CDR3 DNA sequence: TGCAGCGTCCTAGTTCGGGGGTTGGGCACAGATACGCAGTATTTT.